Each of the 2 T cell receptor beta chains below was sequenced from the same sample in a study of T cells after yellow fever vaccination. One entry per CDR3 protein, called by TCRdb with MiXCR from the 5' RACE reads. Here the sample spans 60,000 to 95,000 distinct CDR3 sequences, around 7.8% being singletons. Sequencing used CD8+ T cells sorted from PBMCs, obtained less than 11 days after the first yellow fever vaccination. The receptors originated from a man aged 18 to 29 who received the YFV17D yellow fever vaccine.

This clonotype was counted at least ten times. This chain connects TRBV20-1 to TRBJ2-4, with D unresolved. Per the germline V gene, CDR1 is DFQATT and CDR2 is SNEGSKA (reference sequence). The CDR3 contains 13 residues. V was shortened by 5 bases and J by 7 bases, with 15 bases between the two germline ends. DNA of the CDR3: TGCAGTGCTGGCTGGGGTACCGGGAACATTCAGTACTTC. It specifies CSAGWGTGNIQYF.

The chain is built from TRBV4-3 and TRBJ1-6; a weak D match, TRBD1 (5 bases). Germline CDR1 reads LGHNA; CDR2 reads YSLEER. The CDR3 length is 17 residues. V lost 3 bases and J lost 4, with 16 bases in between. CDR3 bases: TGCGCCAGCAGCCATACCTGGAGAGGGGATTATAATTCACCCCTCCACTTT. Protein product: CASSHTWRGDYNSPLHF.